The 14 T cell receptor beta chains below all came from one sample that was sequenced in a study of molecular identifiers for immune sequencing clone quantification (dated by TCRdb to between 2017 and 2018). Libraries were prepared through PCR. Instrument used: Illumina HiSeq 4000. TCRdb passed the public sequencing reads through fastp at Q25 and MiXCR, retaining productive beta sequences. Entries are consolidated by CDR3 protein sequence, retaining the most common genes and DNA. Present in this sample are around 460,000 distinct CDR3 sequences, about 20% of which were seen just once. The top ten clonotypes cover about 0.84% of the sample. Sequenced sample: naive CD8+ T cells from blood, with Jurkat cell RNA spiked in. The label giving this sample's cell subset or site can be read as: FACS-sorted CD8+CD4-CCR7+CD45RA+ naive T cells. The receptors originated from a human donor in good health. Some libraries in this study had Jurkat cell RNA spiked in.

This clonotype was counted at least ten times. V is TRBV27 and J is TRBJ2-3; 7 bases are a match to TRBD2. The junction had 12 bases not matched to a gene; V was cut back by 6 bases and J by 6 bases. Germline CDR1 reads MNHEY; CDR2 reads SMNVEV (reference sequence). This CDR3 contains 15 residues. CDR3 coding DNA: TGTGCCAGCAGGCGAAGTACGGGAGGACGGGATACGCAGTATTTT. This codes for CASRRSTGGRDTQYF.

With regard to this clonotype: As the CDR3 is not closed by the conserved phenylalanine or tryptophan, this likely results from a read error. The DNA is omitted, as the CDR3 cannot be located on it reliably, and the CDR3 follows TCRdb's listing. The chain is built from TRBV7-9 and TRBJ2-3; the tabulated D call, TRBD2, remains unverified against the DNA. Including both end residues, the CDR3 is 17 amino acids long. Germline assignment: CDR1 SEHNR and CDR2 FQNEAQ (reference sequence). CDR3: CASSLAFRLDTPHKLFI.

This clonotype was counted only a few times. The CDR3 loop is CASSFLGVGTGASGVNQPQHF. The CDR3 nucleotides read TGTGCCAGCAGTTTTTTAGGGGTAGGGACAGGGGCTTCGGGTGTCAATCAGCCCCAGCATTTT. V and J are TRBV28 and TRBJ1-5, with 10 bases matching TRBD1. This CDR3 has 21 residues. The germline V gene has CDR1 MDHEN and CDR2 SYDVKM. The ends lost 3 bases at V and 3 bases at J; junction bases unmatched: 20.

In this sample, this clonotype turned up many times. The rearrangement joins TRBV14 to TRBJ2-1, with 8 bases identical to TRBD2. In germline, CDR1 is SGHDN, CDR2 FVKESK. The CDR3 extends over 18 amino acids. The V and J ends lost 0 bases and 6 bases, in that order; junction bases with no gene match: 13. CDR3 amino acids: CASSQDSYSGLEGNEQFF. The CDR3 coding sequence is TGTGCCAGCAGCCAAGATAGTTATTCGGGACTAGAGGGCAATGAGCAGTTCTTC.

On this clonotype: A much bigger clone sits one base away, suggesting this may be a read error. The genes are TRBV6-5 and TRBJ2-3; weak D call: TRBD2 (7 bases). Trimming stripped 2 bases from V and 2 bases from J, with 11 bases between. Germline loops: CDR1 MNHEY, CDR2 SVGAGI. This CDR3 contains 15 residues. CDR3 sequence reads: CASSYVGGATDTQYF. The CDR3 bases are TGTGCCAGCAGTTACGTGGGGGGGGCCACAGATACGCAGTATTTT.

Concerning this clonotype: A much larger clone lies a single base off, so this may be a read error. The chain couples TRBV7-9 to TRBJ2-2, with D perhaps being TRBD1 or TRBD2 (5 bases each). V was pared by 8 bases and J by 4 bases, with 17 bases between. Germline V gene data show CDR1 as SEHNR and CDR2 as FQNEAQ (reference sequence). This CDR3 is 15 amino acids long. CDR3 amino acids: CASRLPGASTGELFF. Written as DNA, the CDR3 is TGTGCCAGCCGCCTACCCGGGGCTTCCACCGGGGAGCTGTTTTTT.

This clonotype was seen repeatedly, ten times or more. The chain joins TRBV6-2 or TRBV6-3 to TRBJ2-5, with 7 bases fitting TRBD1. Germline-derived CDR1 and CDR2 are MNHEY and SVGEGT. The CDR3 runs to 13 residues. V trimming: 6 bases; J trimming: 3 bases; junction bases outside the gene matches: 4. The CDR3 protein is CASSPGTEETQYF. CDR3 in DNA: TGTGCCAGCAGCCCCGGGACAGAAGAGACCCAGTACTTC.

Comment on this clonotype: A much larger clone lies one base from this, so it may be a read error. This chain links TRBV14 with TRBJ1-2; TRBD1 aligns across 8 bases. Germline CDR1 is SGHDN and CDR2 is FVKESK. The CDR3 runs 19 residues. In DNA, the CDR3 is TGTGCCGGCAGCCAACCACCGAATATCAGGGGGCCCAATACCTATGGCTACACCTTC. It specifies CAGSQPPNIRGPNTYGYTF.

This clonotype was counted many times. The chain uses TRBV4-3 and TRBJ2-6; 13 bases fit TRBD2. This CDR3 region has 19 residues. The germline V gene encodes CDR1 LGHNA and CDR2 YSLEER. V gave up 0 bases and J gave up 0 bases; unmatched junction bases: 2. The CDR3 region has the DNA TGCGCCAGCAGCCAAGATGGGACTAGCGGGGCCTCTGGGGCCAACGTCCTGACTTTC. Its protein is CASSQDGTSGASGANVLTF.

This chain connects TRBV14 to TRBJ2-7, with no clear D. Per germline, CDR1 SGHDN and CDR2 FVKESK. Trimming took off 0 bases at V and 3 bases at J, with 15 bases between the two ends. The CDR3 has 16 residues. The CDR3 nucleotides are TGTGCCAGCAGCCAAGACGGGCCCCCGAGGTACTACGAGCAGTACTTC. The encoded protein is CASSQDGPPRYYEQYF.

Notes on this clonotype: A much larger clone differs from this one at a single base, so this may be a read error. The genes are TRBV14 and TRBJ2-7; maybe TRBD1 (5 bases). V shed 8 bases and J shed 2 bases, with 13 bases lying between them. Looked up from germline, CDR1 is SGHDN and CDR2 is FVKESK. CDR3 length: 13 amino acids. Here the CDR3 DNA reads TGTGCCAGCGGCCCAGACAGCCCCTACGAGCAGTACTTC. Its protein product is CASGPDSPYEQYF.

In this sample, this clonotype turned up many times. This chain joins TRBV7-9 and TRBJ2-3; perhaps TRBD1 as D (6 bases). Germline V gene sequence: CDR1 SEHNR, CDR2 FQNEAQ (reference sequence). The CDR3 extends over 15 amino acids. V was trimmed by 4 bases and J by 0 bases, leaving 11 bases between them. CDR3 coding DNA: TGTGCCAGCAGCTGGAGACAGGATAGCACAGATACGCAGTATTTT. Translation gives CASSWRQDSTDTQYF.

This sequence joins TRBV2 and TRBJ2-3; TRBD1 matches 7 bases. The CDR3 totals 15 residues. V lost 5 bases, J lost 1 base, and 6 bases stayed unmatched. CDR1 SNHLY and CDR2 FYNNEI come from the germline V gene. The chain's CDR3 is CASSTRQGGTDTQYF. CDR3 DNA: TGTGCCAGCAGTACCCGACAGGGAGGCACAGATACGCAGTATTTT.

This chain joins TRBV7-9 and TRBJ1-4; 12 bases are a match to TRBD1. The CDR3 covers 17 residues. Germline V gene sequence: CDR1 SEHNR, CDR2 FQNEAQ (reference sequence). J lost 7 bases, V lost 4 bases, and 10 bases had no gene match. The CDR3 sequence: CASSSRDRGRDAEKLFF. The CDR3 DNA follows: TGTGCCAGCAGCTCCCGGGACAGGGGGCGCGACGCTGAAAAACTGTTTTTT.